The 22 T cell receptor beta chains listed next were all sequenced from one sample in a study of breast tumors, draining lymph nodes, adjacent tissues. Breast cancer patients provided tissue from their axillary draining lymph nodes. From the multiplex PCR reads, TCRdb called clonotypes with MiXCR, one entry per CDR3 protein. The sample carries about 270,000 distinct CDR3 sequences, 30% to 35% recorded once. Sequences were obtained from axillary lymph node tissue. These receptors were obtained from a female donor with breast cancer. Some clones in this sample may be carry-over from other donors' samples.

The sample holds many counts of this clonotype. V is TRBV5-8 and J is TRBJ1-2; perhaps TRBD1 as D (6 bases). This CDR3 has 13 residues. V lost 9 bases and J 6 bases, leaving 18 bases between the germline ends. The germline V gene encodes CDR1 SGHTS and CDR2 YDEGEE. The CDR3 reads CATKGESGHGYTF. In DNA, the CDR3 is TGTGCCACCAAGGGGGAATCTGGTCATGGCTACACCTTC.

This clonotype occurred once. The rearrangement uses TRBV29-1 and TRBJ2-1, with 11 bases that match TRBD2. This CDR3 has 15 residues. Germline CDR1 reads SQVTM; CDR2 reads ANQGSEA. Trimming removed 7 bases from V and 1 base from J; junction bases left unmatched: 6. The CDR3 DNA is TGCAGCGCAACAACTAGCGGGAGATCCTACAATGAGCAGTTCTTC. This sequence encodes CSATTSGRSYNEQFF.

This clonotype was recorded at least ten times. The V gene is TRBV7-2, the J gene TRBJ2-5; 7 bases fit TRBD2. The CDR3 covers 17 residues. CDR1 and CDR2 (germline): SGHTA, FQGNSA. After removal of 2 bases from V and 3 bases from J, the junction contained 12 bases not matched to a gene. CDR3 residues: CASSLQGGWGGEETQYF. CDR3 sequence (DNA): TGTGCCAGCAGCTTACAGGGTGGTTGGGGAGGGGAAGAGACCCAGTACTTC.

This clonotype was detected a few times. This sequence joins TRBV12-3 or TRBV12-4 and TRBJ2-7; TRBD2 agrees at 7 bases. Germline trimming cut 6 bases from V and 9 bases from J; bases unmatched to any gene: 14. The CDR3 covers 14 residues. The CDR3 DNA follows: TGTGCCAGCAGGTTCGGGGGGTCCCCGGATTGGCAGTACTTC. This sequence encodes CASRFGGSPDWQYF.

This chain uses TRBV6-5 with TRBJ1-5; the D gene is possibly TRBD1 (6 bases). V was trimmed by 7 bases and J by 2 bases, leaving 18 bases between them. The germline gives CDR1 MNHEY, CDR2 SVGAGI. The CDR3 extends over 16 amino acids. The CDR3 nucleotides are TGTGCCAGCAATAGGGGGAGGGCCCGGGGCAATCAGCCCCAGCATTTT. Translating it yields CASNRGRARGNQPQHF.

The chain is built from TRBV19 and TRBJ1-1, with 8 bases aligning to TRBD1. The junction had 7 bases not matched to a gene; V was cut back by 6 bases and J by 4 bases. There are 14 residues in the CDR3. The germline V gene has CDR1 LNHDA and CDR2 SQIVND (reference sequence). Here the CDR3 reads CASSSTGQATEAFF. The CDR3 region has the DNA TGTGCCAGTAGCTCCACGGGACAGGCCACTGAAGCTTTCTTT.

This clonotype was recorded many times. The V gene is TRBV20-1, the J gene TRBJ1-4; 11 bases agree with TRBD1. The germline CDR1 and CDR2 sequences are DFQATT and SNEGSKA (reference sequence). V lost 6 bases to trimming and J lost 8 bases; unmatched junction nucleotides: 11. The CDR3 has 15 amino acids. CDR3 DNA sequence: TGCAGTGCCCCAATCCGGGACAGGGGGTGGGAAAAACTGTTTTTT. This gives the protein CSAPIRDRGWEKLFF.

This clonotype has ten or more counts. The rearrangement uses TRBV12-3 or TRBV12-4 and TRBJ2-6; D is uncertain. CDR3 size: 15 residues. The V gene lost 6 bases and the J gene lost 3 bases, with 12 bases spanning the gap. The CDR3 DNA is TGTGCCAGCAGCTTCGACAATGTTGGGGCCAACGTCCTGACTTTC. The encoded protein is CASSFDNVGANVLTF.

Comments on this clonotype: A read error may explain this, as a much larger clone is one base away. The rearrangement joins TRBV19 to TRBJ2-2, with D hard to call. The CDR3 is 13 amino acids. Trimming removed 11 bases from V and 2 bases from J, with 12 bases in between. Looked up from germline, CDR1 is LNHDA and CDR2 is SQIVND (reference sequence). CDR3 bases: TGTGCCGGTTTGGACGGAAACACCGGGGAGCTGTTTTTT. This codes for CAGLDGNTGELFF.

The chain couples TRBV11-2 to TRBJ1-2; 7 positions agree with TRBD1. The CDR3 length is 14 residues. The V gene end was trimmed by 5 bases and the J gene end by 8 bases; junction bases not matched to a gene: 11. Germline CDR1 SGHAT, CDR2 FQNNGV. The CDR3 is CASSPETGASGYTF. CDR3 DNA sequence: TGTGCCAGCAGCCCGGAAACAGGGGCGAGCGGCTACACCTTC. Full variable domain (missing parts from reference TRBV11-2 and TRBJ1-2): EAGVAQSPRYKIIEKRQSVAFWCNPISGHATLYWYQQILGQGPKLLIQFQNNGVVDDSQLPKDRFSAERLKGVDSTLKIQPAKLEDSAVYLCASSPETGASGYTFGSGTRLTVV.

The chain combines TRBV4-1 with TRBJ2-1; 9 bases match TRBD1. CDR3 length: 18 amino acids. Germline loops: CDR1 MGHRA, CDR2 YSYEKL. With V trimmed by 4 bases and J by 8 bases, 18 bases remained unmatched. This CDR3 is CASSRISSRGQGIDEQFF. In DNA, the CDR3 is TGCGCCAGCAGCCGAATTTCATCCCGGGGACAGGGTATCGATGAGCAGTTCTTC.

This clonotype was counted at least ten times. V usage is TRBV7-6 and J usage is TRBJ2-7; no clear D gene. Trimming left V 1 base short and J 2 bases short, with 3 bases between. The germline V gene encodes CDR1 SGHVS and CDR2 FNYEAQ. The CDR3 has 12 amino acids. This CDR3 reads CASSLGTYEQYF. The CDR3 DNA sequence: TGTGCCAGCAGCTTAGGGACCTACGAGCAGTACTTC.

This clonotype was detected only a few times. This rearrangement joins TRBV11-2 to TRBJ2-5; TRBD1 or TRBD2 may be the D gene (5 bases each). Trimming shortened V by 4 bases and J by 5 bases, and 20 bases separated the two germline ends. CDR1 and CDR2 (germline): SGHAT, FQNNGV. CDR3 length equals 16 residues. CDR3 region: CASSSGTPAGWETQYF. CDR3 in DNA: TGTGCCAGCAGCTCCGGGACGCCGGCCGGCTGGGAGACCCAGTACTTC.

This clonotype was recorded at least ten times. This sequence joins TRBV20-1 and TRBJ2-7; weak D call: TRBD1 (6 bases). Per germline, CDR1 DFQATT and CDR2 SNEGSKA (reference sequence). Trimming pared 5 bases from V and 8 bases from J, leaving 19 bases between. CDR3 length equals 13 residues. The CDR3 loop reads CSAPQDSSSQQYF. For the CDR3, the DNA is TGCAGTGCTCCCCAGGACAGTAGTAGCCAGCAGTACTTC.

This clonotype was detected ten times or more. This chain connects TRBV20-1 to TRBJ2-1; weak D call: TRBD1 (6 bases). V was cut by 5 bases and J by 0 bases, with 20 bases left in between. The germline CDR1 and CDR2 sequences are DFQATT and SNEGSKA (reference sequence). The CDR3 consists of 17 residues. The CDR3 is CSAEKTGTQSSYNEQFF. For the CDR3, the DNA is TGCAGTGCTGAAAAAACCGGGACACAGAGCTCCTACAATGAGCAGTTCTTC.

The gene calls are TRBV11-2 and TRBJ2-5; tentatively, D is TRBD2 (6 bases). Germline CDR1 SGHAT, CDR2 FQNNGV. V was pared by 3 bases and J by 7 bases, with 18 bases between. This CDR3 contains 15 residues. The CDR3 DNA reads TGTGCCAGCAGCTTGGGGAATACCCCAGCGGGGACCCAGTACTTC. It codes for CASSLGNTPAGTQYF.

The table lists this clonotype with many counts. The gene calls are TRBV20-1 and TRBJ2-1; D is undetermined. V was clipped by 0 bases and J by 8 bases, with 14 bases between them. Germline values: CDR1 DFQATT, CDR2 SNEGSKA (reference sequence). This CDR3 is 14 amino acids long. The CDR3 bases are TGCAGTGCTAGAGATGTCAGATCCGGTTATGAGCAGTTCTTC. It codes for CSARDVRSGYEQFF.

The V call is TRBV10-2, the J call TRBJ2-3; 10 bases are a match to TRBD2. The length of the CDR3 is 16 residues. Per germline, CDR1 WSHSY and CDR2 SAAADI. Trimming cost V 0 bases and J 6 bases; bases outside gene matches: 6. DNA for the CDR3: TGCGCCAGCAGTGAGTCTCTAGCGGGAGCCCTGGATACGCAGTATTTT. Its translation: CASSESLAGALDTQYF.

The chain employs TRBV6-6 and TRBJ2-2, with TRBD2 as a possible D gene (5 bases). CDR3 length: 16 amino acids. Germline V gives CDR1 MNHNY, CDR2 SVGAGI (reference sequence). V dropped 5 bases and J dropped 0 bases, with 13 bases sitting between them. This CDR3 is CASSRGLGTNTGELFF. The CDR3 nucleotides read TGTGCCAGCAGTCGGGGTTTGGGCACGAACACCGGGGAGCTGTTTTTT.

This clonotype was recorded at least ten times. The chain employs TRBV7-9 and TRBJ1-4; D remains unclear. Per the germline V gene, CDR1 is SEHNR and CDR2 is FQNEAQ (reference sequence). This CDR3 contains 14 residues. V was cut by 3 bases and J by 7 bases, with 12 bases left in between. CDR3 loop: CASSFNGVSEKLFF. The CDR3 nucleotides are TGTGCCAGCAGCTTCAACGGGGTTAGTGAAAAACTGTTTTTT. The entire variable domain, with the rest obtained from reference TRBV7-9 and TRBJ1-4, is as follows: DTGVSQNPRHKITKRGQNVTFRCDPISEHNRLYWYRQTLGQGPEFLTYFQNEAQLEKSRLLSDRFSAERPKGSFSTLEIQRTEQGDSAMYLCASSFNGVSEKLFFGSGTQLSVL.

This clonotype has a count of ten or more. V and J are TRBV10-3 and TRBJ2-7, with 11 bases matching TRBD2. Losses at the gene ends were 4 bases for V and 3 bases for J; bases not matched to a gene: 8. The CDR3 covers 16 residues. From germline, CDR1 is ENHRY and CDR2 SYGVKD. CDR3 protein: CAISGGTSGGHYEQYF. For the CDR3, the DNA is TGTGCCATCAGTGGAGGGACTAGCGGAGGCCACTACGAGCAGTACTTC.

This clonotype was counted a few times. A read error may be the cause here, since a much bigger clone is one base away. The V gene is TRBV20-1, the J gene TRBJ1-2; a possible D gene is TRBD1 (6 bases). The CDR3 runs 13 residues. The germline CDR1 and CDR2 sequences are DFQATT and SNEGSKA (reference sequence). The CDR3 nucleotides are TGCAGTGCTAGAGACCTACAGGGTTATGCCTACACCTTC. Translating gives CSARDLQGYAYTF.